The text below deals with one T cell receptor (beta chain). TCRdb called the 5' RACE reads again in MiXCR, with one record for every CDR3 protein. Found here are 170,000 or so distinct CDR3 sequences, 5.5% to 7.5% of them singletons; the top ten hold 2.9%. Trimming removed 5 bases from V and 3 bases from J, with 16 bases in between. The CDR3 consists of 15 residues. Germline lookup yields CDR1 SGHRS and CDR2 YFSETQ. These data originate in a study of T cells after yellow fever vaccination. J is TRBJ2-3 and V is TRBV5-1; tentatively, D is TRBD2 (7 bases). This TCR was recovered from a man aged 18 to 29 who received the YFV17D yellow fever vaccine. Material: CD4+ T cells sorted from PBMCs, obtained on the day of the first yellow fever vaccination. This chain's CDR3 is CASRGGAVRTDTQYF. CDR3 sequence (DNA): TGCGCCAGCAGGGGGGGGGCAGTGAGGACAGATACGCAGTATTTT.